This T cell receptor (beta chain) is drawn from a study of OX40 agonist ivuxolimab in advanced cancers. Study-wide background: Earlier anti-PD-1, anti-PD-L1 or anti-CTLA-4 therapy was permitted; 35% to 50% had received some.

CDR1 is SEHNR, CDR2 FQNEAQ, per germline (reference sequence). The length of the CDR3 is 16 residues. The junction had 14 bases not matched to a gene; V was cut back by 3 bases and J by 7 bases. Here immunoSEQ multiplex PCR was the method, and the copy in TCRdb shows in-frame clones only, minus some. The sample lists about 46,000 clones, more than 80% occurring once. The specimen comprised CD4+ or CD8+ T cells sorted from blood, sampled in a trial of the OX40 agonist ivuxolimab. This sequence originates from an adult with an advanced solid tumor such as melanoma, head and neck, liver or kidney cancer. This chain links TRBV7-9 with TRBJ2-7, with 8 positions matching TRBD1. This chain's CDR3 is CASSFIYTDRAGEQYF. The CDR3 region has the DNA TGTGCCAGCAGCTTTATTTACACGGACAGGGCGGGGGAGCAGTACTTC.